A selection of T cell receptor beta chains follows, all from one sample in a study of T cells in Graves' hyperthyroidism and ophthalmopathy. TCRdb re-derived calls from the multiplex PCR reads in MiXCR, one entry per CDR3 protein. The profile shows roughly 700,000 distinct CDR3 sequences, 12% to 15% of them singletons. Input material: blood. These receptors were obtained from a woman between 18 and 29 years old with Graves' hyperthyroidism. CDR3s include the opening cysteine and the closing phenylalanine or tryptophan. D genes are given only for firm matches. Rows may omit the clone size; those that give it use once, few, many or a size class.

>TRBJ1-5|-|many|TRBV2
TGTGCCAGCAGTAGGGACACAAATCAGCCCCAGCATTTT
CASSRDTNQPQHF
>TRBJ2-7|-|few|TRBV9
TGTGCCAGCAGCGCCGGGGGCAGCCATGCCTACGAGCAGTACTTC
CASSAGGSHAYEQYF
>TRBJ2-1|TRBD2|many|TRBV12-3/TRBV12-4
TGTGCCAGCAGAAGTCCCGGGACTAGCGGGAGCTCCTACAATGAGCAGTTCTTC
CASRSPGTSGSSYNEQFF
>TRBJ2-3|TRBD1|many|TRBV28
TGTGCCAGCAGTCTCACCCCTGTTTGGGACAGGAACACAGATACGCAGTATTTT
CASSLTPVWDRNTDTQYF
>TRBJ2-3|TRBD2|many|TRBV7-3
TGTGCCAGCAGCCCGTCTAGCGGGAGGACAGATACGCAGTATTTT
CASSPSSGRTDTQYF
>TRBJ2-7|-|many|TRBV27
TGTGCCAGCAGTTTATACCCGGGTGCCTACGAGCAGTACTTC
CASSLYPGAYEQYF
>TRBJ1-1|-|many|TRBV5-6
TGTGCCAGCAGCCACCCGGCGGGGGGGCGACCTGAAGCTTTCTTT
CASSHPAGGRPEAFF
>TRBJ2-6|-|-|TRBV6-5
TGTGCCAGCAGTTACAAGCTCGCAGGCCAATTCTGGGGGGCCAATATCCTGACTTTC
CASSYKLAGQFWGANILTF
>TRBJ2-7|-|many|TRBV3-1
TGTGCCAGCAGCCAAGAGGCCACAGCGGGGCAGTACTTC
CASSQEATAGQYF
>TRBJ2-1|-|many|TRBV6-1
TGTGCCAGCAGCAACTCAGACTACAATGAGCAGTTCTTC
CASSNSDYNEQFF
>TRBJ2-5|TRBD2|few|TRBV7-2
TGTGCCAGCAGCTTCAGACTAGCGGGAGGAGAGACCCAGTACTTC
CASSFRLAGGETQYF